This passage covers 25 T cell receptor beta chains from one sample sequenced in a study of technical replicates of blood from a handful of donors. Generated by immunoSEQ multiplex PCR, the TCRdb table keeps only in-frame clones and is missing some. The sample records 30,000 to 40,000 clones, approximately 90% being singletons. Sequenced input: PBMCs. The receptor source for this set is a human donor in good health. Some clones in this sample may be carry-over from other donors' samples.

The genes are TRBV30 and TRBJ2-1, with 10 bases identical to TRBD2. The germline gives CDR1 GTSNPN, CDR2 SVGIG (reference sequence). The CDR3 has 15 residues. Trimming cost V 5 bases and J 5 bases; bases outside gene matches: 9. The CDR3 here is CAWGPGLARNNEQFF. DNA for the CDR3: TGTGCCTGGGGACCGGGACTAGCGCGGAACAATGAGCAGTTCTTC.

To note about this clone: The junction shows a germline mismatch at one end, possibly a read error. The J gene is TRBJ2-1, the V gene TRBV20-1; TRBD2 might be the D (6 bases). This CDR3 spans 10 amino acids. Germline assignment: CDR1 DFQATT and CDR2 SNEGSKA (reference sequence). The CDR3 spells CSARGGAPVF. Here the CDR3 DNA reads TGCAGTGCTCGGGGCGGGGCCCCAGTCTTC.

The rearrangement uses TRBV6-1 and TRBJ2-5, with a possible D match to TRBD2 (7 bases). Near its end, the DNA agrees better with TRBJ2-7, so the J call may be wrong. The CDR3 length is 15 residues. Germline CDR1 is MNHNS and CDR2 is SASEGT. CDR3 in amino acids: CASSAEGGSSYEQYF. Here the CDR3 DNA reads TGTGCCAGCAGTGCCGAGGGGGGGAGCTCCTACGAGCAGTACTTC.

The chain couples TRBV7-9 to TRBJ2-3, with a possible D match to TRBD1 (5 bases). Per the germline V gene, CDR1 is SEHNR and CDR2 is FQNEAQ (reference sequence). Trimming took 3 bases from V and 1 from J, leaving 11 bases between them. The CDR3 is 15 residues long. CDR3 DNA: TGTGCCAGCAGCTTTTCAGGGTCCCGCACAGATACGCAGTATTTT. It specifies CASSFSGSRTDTQYF.

The chain combines TRBV13 with TRBJ1-3; TRBD1 might be the D (6 bases). This CDR3 has 15 amino acids. Germline V gene data show CDR1 as PRHDT and CDR2 as FYEKMQ (reference sequence). V was shortened by 0 bases and J by 4 bases, with 10 bases between the two germline ends. CDR3 bases: TGTGCCAGCAGCTTAGGTCAGGGGAGCGGAAACACCATATATTTT. Translated: CASSLGQGSGNTIYF. The whole variable domain, remainder taken from reference TRBV13 and TRBJ1-3, is AAGVIQSPRHLIKEKRETATLKCYPIPRHDTVYWYQQGPGQDPQFLISFYEKMQSDKGSIPDRFSAQQFSDYHSELNMSSLELGDSALYFCASSLGQGSGNTIYFGEGSWLTVV.

The V and J genes are TRBV13 and TRBJ2-7, with D possibly TRBD1 on 5 matching bases. The germline CDR1 and CDR2 sequences are PRHDT and FYEKMQ (reference sequence). Deletions cut 5 bases from V and 3 bases from J, with 11 bases between. The CDR3 covers 13 residues. The CDR3 nucleotides read TGTGCCAGCAGCATGGACACCCTCTACGAGCAGTACTTC. Residues: CASSMDTLYEQYF.

The genes are TRBV6-1 and TRBJ1-4; 8 bases map to TRBD1. Trimming at V came to 2 bases and at J to 7 bases, leaving 3 bases not matched to a gene. Looked up from germline, CDR1 is MNHNS and CDR2 is SASEGT. This CDR3 spans 14 amino acids. The CDR3 loop is CASSETGGGEKLFF. The CDR3 DNA reads TGTGCCAGCAGTGAAACAGGGGGTGGTGAAAAACTGTTTTTT.

V is TRBV6-1 and J is TRBJ1-5, with TRBD1 matching over 7 bases. Germline V gives CDR1 MNHNS, CDR2 SASEGT. The CDR3 has 16 amino acids. After removal of 2 bases from V and 7 bases from J, the junction contained 11 bases not matched to a gene. CDR3 bases: TGTGCCAGCAGTGAAATAACAGGGGTATTAGGACAGCCCCAGCATTTT. This codes for CASSEITGVLGQPQHF.

The chain uses TRBV30 and TRBJ2-1, with a tentative D call TRBD2 (6 bases). Trimming cost V 6 bases and J 1 base, with 10 bases left between them. Germline V gene data show CDR1 as GTSNPN and CDR2 as SVGIG (reference sequence). The CDR3 extends over 13 amino acids. The CDR3 coding sequence is TGTGCCTGCCAGCGGGTGTCCTACAATGAGCAGTTCTTC. This encodes CACQRVSYNEQFF.

CDR3 bases: TGTGCCAGCAGTACCGCCCAGGACAGTGAAGCTTTCTTT. This encodes CASSTAQDSEAFF. This chain connects TRBV2 to TRBJ1-1; a possible D gene is TRBD1 (6 bases). The CDR3 length is 13 residues. V dropped 5 bases and J dropped 7 bases, with 14 bases sitting between them. The germline gives CDR1 SNHLY, CDR2 FYNNEI. Drawing the rest from reference TRBV2 and TRBJ1-1, the complete variable domain is EPEVTQTPSHQVTQMGQEVILRCVPISNHLYFYWYRQILGQKVEFLVSFYNNEISEKSEIFDDQFSVERPDGSNFTLKIRSTKLEDSAMYFCASSTAQDSEAFFGQGTRLTVV.

This chain uses TRBV4-3 with TRBJ1-6; 9 bases are shared with TRBD1. Losses at the gene ends were 4 bases for V and 3 bases for J; bases not matched to a gene: 10. The CDR3 runs 18 residues. The germline CDR1 and CDR2 sequences are LGHNA and YSLEER. CDR3 nucleotide sequence: TGCGCCAGCAGCCTTGAAACAGGGGGCCCCCTCTATAATTCACCCCTCCACTTT. It is translated as CASSLETGGPLYNSPLHF.

The chain employs TRBV29-1 and TRBJ2-5; 8 nucleotides line up with TRBD1. The CDR3 spans 13 residues. CDR1 is SQVTM and CDR2 is ANQGSEA in the germline V gene. V was clipped by 6 bases and J by 5 bases; unmatched bases: 8. CDR3 sequence (DNA): TGCAGCGTCGGACAGGGCGCAGGGGAGACCCAGTACTTC. Protein sequence: CSVGQGAGETQYF.

This clone was seen a single time. This chain uses TRBV30 with TRBJ2-7, with TRBD2 as a possible D gene (5 bases). Germline values: CDR1 GTSNPN, CDR2 SVGIG (reference sequence). V was shortened by 5 bases and J by 5 bases, with 16 bases between the two germline ends. The CDR3 totals 13 residues. CDR3 in amino acids: CAWVGIYGDEQYF. The CDR3 nucleotides read TGTGCCTGGGTCGGGATATACGGCGACGAGCAGTACTTC.

The chain combines TRBV7-9 with TRBJ1-5; no clear D. V lost 3 bases and J 0 bases, leaving 3 bases between the germline ends. Germline CDR1 SEHNR, CDR2 FQNEAQ (reference sequence). The CDR3 runs to 13 residues. The CDR3 region is CASSFNSNQPQHF. CDR3 sequence (DNA): TGTGCCAGCAGCTTCAATAGCAATCAGCCCCAGCATTTT.

J is TRBJ1-4 and V is TRBV6-5; TRBD1 might be the D (5 bases). CDR3 length: 14 amino acids. The germline gives CDR1 MNHEY, CDR2 SVGAGI. With 8 bases removed from V and 8 bases from J, the gap between germline ends came to 18 bases. CDR3 amino acids: CASSASGMGEKLFF. Here the CDR3 DNA reads TGTGCCAGCTCCGCCTCAGGGATGGGGGAAAAACTGTTTTTT.

The chain recombines TRBV25-1 with TRBJ2-1, with 8 bases fitting TRBD2. This CDR3 has 16 amino acids. Germline V CDR1 and CDR2: MGHDK, SYGVNS. J lost 7 bases, V lost 4 bases, and 12 bases had no gene match. CDR3 in DNA: TGTGCCAGCAGTGGCCCGGGAGGGCCCTGGGATAATGAGCAGTTCTTC. Translated, it gives CASSGPGGPWDNEQFF.

This clone is judged medium-sized. The rearrangement uses TRBV5-1 and TRBJ2-3, with a weak D call TRBD2 (6 bases). Trimming shortened V by 4 bases and J by 2 bases, and 11 bases separated the two germline ends. The CDR3 has 14 residues. Per germline, CDR1 SGHRS and CDR2 YFSETQ. The CDR3 coding sequence is TGCGCCAGCAGCCCGGAGGGCTCCACAGATACGCAGTATTTT. It encodes CASSPEGSTDTQYF.

The chain carries TRBV5-1 and TRBJ2-5, with a tentative D call TRBD2 (6 bases). V lost 4 bases and J 5 bases, leaving 12 bases between the germline ends. Germline lookup yields CDR1 SGHRS and CDR2 YFSETQ. The CDR3 runs to 13 residues. CDR3 sequence: CASSGGLLETQYF. The CDR3 coding sequence is TGCGCCAGCAGCGGAGGGCTCTTGGAGACCCAGTACTTC.

The chain has TRBV7-9 and TRBJ1-1; D is ambiguous. The CDR3 covers 13 residues. From germline, CDR1 is SEHNR and CDR2 FQNEAQ (reference sequence). Trimming left V 2 bases short and J 7 bases short, with 11 bases between. The DNA for the CDR3 is TGTGCCAGCAGCTTAACGGGGTCCAATGAAGCTTTCTTT. Its translation: CASSLTGSNEAFF.

V gene TRBV6-5 combines with J gene TRBJ1-2; 9 bases align to TRBD1. The CDR3 extends over 15 amino acids. Germline lookup yields CDR1 MNHEY and CDR2 SVGAGI. Trimming cost V 4 bases and J 6 bases; bases outside gene matches: 9. CDR3 in amino acids: CASSSAGTGNHGYTF. The CDR3 DNA follows: TGTGCCAGCAGTTCGGCCGGGACAGGGAACCATGGCTACACCTTC.

This chain connects TRBV5-4 to TRBJ2-7; 12 positions agree with TRBD2. After removal of 5 bases from V and 0 bases from J, the junction contained 3 bases not matched to a gene. There are 15 residues in the CDR3. CDR1 and CDR2 from the germline V gene are SGHNT and YYREEE (reference sequence). CDR3 loop: CASRLAGGPSYEQYF. The CDR3 coding sequence is TGTGCCAGCAGACTAGCGGGGGGCCCCTCCTACGAGCAGTACTTC.

In this sample, this clone turned up once. The chain combines TRBV4-3 with TRBJ2-7; 11 nucleotides line up with TRBD1. Germline trimming cut 3 bases from V and 5 bases from J; bases unmatched to any gene: 6. CDR1 is LGHNA and CDR2 is YSLEER in the germline V gene. The CDR3 has 15 residues. In nucleotides, the CDR3 is TGCGCCAGCAGCCAGGGCCGGACAGGGGGCAACGAGCAGTACTTC. It specifies CASSQGRTGGNEQYF.

This sequence joins TRBV6-1 and TRBJ2-5, with 7 positions matching TRBD2. There are 14 residues in the CDR3. Germline V gene lookup returns CDR1 MNHNS and CDR2 SASEGT. With 3 bases clipped from V and 13 bases from J, the junction kept 14 bases outside the gene matches. CDR3 nucleotides: TGTGCCAGCAGTGATTCCGCTAGCGGAGCCCCTCCGTACTTC. It codes for CASSDSASGAPPYF.

This clone was picked up one time. V is TRBV4-3 and J is TRBJ2-1; maybe TRBD2 (6 bases). CDR1 and CDR2 (germline): LGHNA, YSLEER. Trimming removed 3 bases at V and 7 bases at J, with 13 bases between. The CDR3 is 14 amino acids. The CDR3 region has the DNA TGCGCCAGCAGCCAGACTAGTTGGGTTAATGAGCAGTTCTTC. As protein: CASSQTSWVNEQFF.

The chain employs TRBV4-1 and TRBJ2-1; 9 bases are a match to TRBD2. The CDR3 is 15 residues long. The V and J ends lost 3 bases and 6 bases, in that order; junction bases with no gene match: 6. Germline CDR1 is MGHRA and CDR2 is YSYEKL. The CDR3 reads CASSQVAGVRNEQFF. As DNA, the CDR3 is TGCGCCAGCAGCCAGGTAGCGGGAGTCCGCAATGAGCAGTTCTTC.